Following are 11 T cell receptor beta chains from one sample sequenced in a study of cytomegalovirus exposure and HLA in healthy donors. PCR amplification relied on 60 Vbeta primers (plus 13 Jbeta primers). Here immunoSEQ multiplex PCR was the method, and the copy in TCRdb shows in-frame clones only, minus some. The sample table includes 55,000 to 70,000 clones. Source material: PBMCs. Receptors originate from a female donor in good health and CMV-seropositive.

The chain couples TRBV5-4 to TRBJ2-7, with 7 bases aligning to TRBD1. Germline values: CDR1 SGHNT, CDR2 YYREEE (reference sequence). CDR3 length: 14 residues. Losses at the gene ends were 4 bases for V and 2 bases for J; bases not matched to a gene: 6. CDR3 residues: CASSTRTGAYEQYF. In nucleotides, the CDR3 is TGTGCCAGCAGCACGCGGACAGGAGCCTACGAGCAGTACTTC. The full variable domain, in which reference TRBV5-4 and TRBJ2-7 provide the parts outside the CDR3, is ETGVTQSPTHLIKTRGQQVTLRCSSQSGHNTVSWYQQALGQGPQFIFQYYREEENGRGNFPPRFSGLQFPNYSSELNVNALELDDSALYLCASSTRTGAYEQYFGPGTRLTVT.

The chain carries TRBV11-3 and TRBJ2-1; possibly TRBD1 for D (6 bases). V lost 5 bases, J lost 5 bases, and 10 bases lay in between. This CDR3 contains 13 residues. The germline V gene encodes CDR1 SGHNT and CDR2 YENEEA. CDR3 DNA: TGTGCCAGCAGCGCGACAGGTGACAATGAGCAGTTCTTC. This gives the protein CASSATGDNEQFF.

The chain links TRBV2 to TRBJ2-1, with a possible D match to TRBD2 (5 bases). The CDR3 is made up of 14 amino acids. The ends were cut back, 4 bases at V and 6 bases at J, with 13 bases in the middle. Germline values: CDR1 SNHLY, CDR2 FYNNEI. CDR3 DNA sequence: TGTGCCAGCAGTGTCCGGGGAAATGGCAATGAGCAGTTCTTC. Its protein product is CASSVRGNGNEQFF.

The CDR3 DNA reads TGTGCCAGCAGCGTAGTGAGTAGGACAGGAGTCTACTATGGCTACACCTTC. This translates into CASSVVSRTGVYYGYTF. The chain employs TRBV9 and TRBJ1-2, with TRBD1 matching over 7 bases. Per germline, CDR1 SGDLS and CDR2 YYNGEE. V lost 0 bases and J lost 3; bases outside the gene matches: 11. There are 17 residues in the CDR3.

This chain connects TRBV6-1 to TRBJ2-7; 10 bases line up with TRBD2. The CDR3 extends over 14 amino acids. The germline CDR1 and CDR2 sequences are MNHNS and SASEGT. Losses at the gene ends were 2 bases for V and 2 bases for J; bases not matched to a gene: 0. The CDR3 DNA reads TGTGCCAGCAGTGAACTAGCGGGAGCCTACGAGCAGTACTTC. Residues: CASSELAGAYEQYF.

This chain joins TRBV4-1 and TRBJ2-3; a weak D match, TRBD1 (6 bases). This CDR3 is built from 16 residues. Germline lookup yields CDR1 MGHRA and CDR2 YSYEKL. V dropped 0 bases and J dropped 3 bases, with 13 bases sitting between them. Here the CDR3 DNA reads TGCGCCAGCAGCCAAGAGTCCAGGGGACGGACAGATACGCAGTATTTT. It codes for CASSQESRGRTDTQYF.

V gene TRBV10-3 combines with J gene TRBJ2-5; 8 bases are shared with TRBD2. CDR1 is ENHRY, CDR2 SYGVKD, per germline. There are 15 residues in the CDR3. Unmatched junction bases numbered 11, after V lost 6 bases and J lost 5 bases. This chain's CDR3 is CAIRSGGGRSETQYF. CDR3 sequence (DNA): TGTGCCATCAGGAGCGGGGGCGGGAGGAGCGAGACCCAGTACTTC.

The chain joins TRBV6-5 to TRBJ2-7, with a possible D match to TRBD1 (5 bases). Germline CDR1 MNHEY, CDR2 SVGAGI. V lost 9 bases, J lost 0 bases, and 18 bases lay in between. This CDR3 comprises 15 residues. The CDR3 nucleotides are TGTGCCAGTCCGCCAGGGTTCCCCCTCTCCTACGAGCAGTACTTC. It encodes CASPPGFPLSYEQYF.

J is TRBJ1-2 and V is TRBV30; 7 nucleotides match TRBD1. V shed 5 bases and J 5 bases; nucleotides not matched to a gene: 5. CDR3 size: 12 residues. In germline, CDR1 is GTSNPN, CDR2 SVGIG (reference sequence). Here the CDR3 reads CAWGLGQYGYTF. The DNA of the CDR3 is TGTGCCTGGGGCCTGGGACAGTATGGCTACACCTTC.

This sequence joins TRBV19 and TRBJ1-2; 9 bases map to TRBD1. Germline assignment: CDR1 LNHDA and CDR2 SQIVND (reference sequence). After removal of 0 bases from V and 3 bases from J, the junction contained 2 bases not matched to a gene. This CDR3 has 15 residues. The CDR3: CASSIDWTGDYGYTF. The CDR3 DNA follows: TGTGCCAGTAGTATAGATTGGACAGGGGACTATGGCTACACCTTC.

The chain combines TRBV28 with TRBJ2-7, with a weak D call TRBD2 (5 bases). The CDR3 is made up of 15 amino acids. Trimming pared 8 bases from V and 3 bases from J, leaving 20 bases between. The V gene's germline CDR1 is MDHEN and CDR2 SYDVKM. CDR3 sequence reads: CASSGSQARDYEQYF. CDR3 DNA sequence: TGTGCCAGCTCGGGGAGTCAGGCCCGAGACTACGAGCAGTACTTC.